The T cell receptor (beta chain) described here comes from a study of blood T cells in healthy people across ages. This clonotype was seen a few times. Every sample had a minimum of 7 million PBMCs isolated. Primers used in a second PCR of about 6 to 11 cycles were a sample-barcoded 5' primer and a J-beta primer mix. TCRdb processed the 5' RACE reads anew with MiXCR; each CDR3 protein has one entry. Found here are roughly 550,000 distinct CDR3 sequences, about 25% of them singletons; the top ten hold around 10%. This CDR3 comprises 17 residues. Germline assignment: CDR1 LGHNT and CDR2 FRNRAP. Trimming cost V 1 base and J 7 bases; bases outside gene matches: 13. The sample was also linked to a second study, of T cells of mothers and their children. That source reports: The second PCR's M1S primer added sample barcodes and 2-4 random nucleotides. Comparable shaping of TCR recombination output by thymic selection was observed in related and unrelated pairs. At a sensitivity of around 100 clones per million clonotypes, no persistent microchimeric T cell clones appeared.

The chain carries TRBV12-5 and TRBJ2-1, with 7 bases identical to TRBD1. What was sequenced was blood. The sequence came from a boy younger than 18 in good health. CDR3 in amino acids: CASGLAPGGWDGNEQFF. The DNA for the CDR3 is TGTGCTAGTGGTTTGGCCCCAGGGGGTTGGGATGGAAATGAGCAGTTCTTC.